A single T cell receptor (beta chain) is shown here with its context. The data were obtained in a study of blood T cells in healthy people across ages. Together with a sample-barcoded 5' primer, a J-beta primer mix was included in a second PCR lasting about 6 to 11 cycles. TCRdb ran MiXCR on the 5' RACE reads and lists one entry per CDR3 protein. The table records 540,000 or so distinct CDR3 sequences, 25% to 30% of them present only once. Germline CDR1 KGHDR, CDR2 SFDVKD. V gave up 7 bases and J gave up 2 bases, with 16 bases separating them. The CDR3 runs to 15 residues. Sequencing input: blood. This receptor was obtained from a woman in her 70s in good health. The chain employs TRBV24-1 and TRBJ1-2; maybe TRBD1 (5 bases). The CDR3, as DNA: TGTGCCACCAGCGGACGCTCCCGGGGGAACTATGGCTACACCTTC. Residues: CATSGRSRGNYGYTF.